This record concerns one T cell receptor beta chain sequence. As yet, its antigen is unknown. PCR employed 60 Vbeta and 13 Jbeta primers. Measured with immunoSEQ multiplex PCR; TCRdb has only the in-frame clones, and not every one. The sample lists 130,000 or so clones, roughly 78% occurring once. These data originate in a study of cytomegalovirus exposure and HLA in healthy donors. CDR3 size: 12 residues. Losses at the gene ends were 8 bases for V and 1 base for J; bases not matched to a gene: 1. In germline, CDR1 is SNHLY, CDR2 FYNNEI. Study results and limitations: A later analysis by the authors found several of the most significant clusters apparently linked to common viral pathogens. V- and J-gene trimming of TCR beta was linked (in a later analysis) to a missense DCLRE1C variant.

The genes are TRBV2 and TRBJ2-7; 8 nucleotides align to TRBD1. Sequenced input: PBMCs. This clonotype was sampled from a man under 40 in good health and CMV-seronegative. The CDR3 loop reads CASHRGSYEQYF. The CDR3 DNA follows: TGTGCCAGCCACAGGGGGTCCTACGAGCAGTACTTC.